The next 18 T cell receptor beta chains were all read from a single sample in a study of radiotherapy plus CTLA-4 blockade in lung cancer. Profiled with immunoSEQ multiplex PCR; TCRdb holds only in-frame clones, not every one. The data show about 87,000 clones, around 87% seen once. Sequencing was performed on peripheral blood, taken from a patient treated with radiotherapy plus ipilimumab. These receptors were collected from a human donor with non-small cell lung cancer that progressed on radiotherapy plus ipilimumab.

CDR3 sequence (DNA): TGTGCCAGCAGCCGGGCAGGGGCCAACGTCCTGACTTTC. Amino acid sequence: CASSRAGANVLTF. The rearrangement joins TRBV11-1 to TRBJ2-6; D call uncertain. Per germline, CDR1 SGHAT and CDR2 FQDESV (reference sequence). The CDR3 runs 13 residues. V lost 5 bases and J 4 bases, leaving 6 bases between the germline ends. Full variable domain (outside the CDR3, taken from reference TRBV11-1 and TRBJ2-6): EAEVAQSPRYKITEKSQAVAFWCDPISGHATLYWYRQILGQGPELLVQFQDESVVDDSQLPKDRFSAERLKGVDSTLKIQPAELGDSAMYLCASSRAGANVLTFGAGSRLTVL.

The chain joins TRBV9 to TRBJ1-5; D is uncertain. The CDR3 length is 15 residues. Germline CDR1 and CDR2: SGDLS and YYNGEE. The V end lost 0 bases, the J end lost 3 bases, and 10 bases lay between the germline ends. CDR3 DNA: TGTGCCAGCAGCGTAGGGCCCACCCTCAATCAGCCCCAGCATTTT. It is translated as CASSVGPTLNQPQHF. The entire variable domain, with the rest obtained from reference TRBV9 and TRBJ1-5, is as follows: DSGVTQTPKHLITATGQRVTLRCSPRSGDLSVYWYQQSLDQGLQFLIQYYNGEERAKGNILERFSAQQFPDLHSELNLSSLELGDSALYFCASSVGPTLNQPQHFGDGTRLSIL.

The chain couples TRBV5-1 to TRBJ1-1; no definite D call. V lost 0 bases and J 5 bases, leaving 14 bases between the germline ends. The CDR3 covers 15 residues. Germline CDR1 and CDR2: SGHRS and YFSETQ. CDR3 sequence (DNA): TGCGCCAGCAGCTTGGTAGTCTCCACGGGGACTGAAGCTTTCTTT. This gives the protein CASSLVVSTGTEAFF.

The rearrangement uses TRBV9 and TRBJ2-1; D gene ambiguous. This CDR3 is 14 amino acids long. V was shortened by 0 bases and J by 8 bases, with 12 bases between the two germline ends. The germline CDR1 and CDR2 sequences are SGDLS and YYNGEE. The CDR3 loop is CASSVEGLVDEQFF. The CDR3 bases are TGTGCCAGCAGCGTAGAGGGTCTAGTCGATGAGCAGTTCTTC. The complete variable domain, with remaining parts taken from reference TRBV9 and TRBJ2-1, reads DSGVTQTPKHLITATGQRVTLRCSPRSGDLSVYWYQQSLDQGLQFLIQYYNGEERAKGNILERFSAQQFPDLHSELNLSSLELGDSALYFCASSVEGLVDEQFFGPGTRLTVL.

The chain is built from TRBV18 and TRBJ1-5; the match to TRBD1 covers 7 bases. This CDR3 contains 16 residues. Germline V gives CDR1 KGHSH, CDR2 LQKENI. J lost 6 bases, V lost 2 bases, and 10 bases had no gene match. The DNA for the CDR3 is TGTGCCAGCTCACCAGGGGACAGCGGGGTAAGTCAGCCCCAGCATTTT. Translated: CASSPGDSGVSQPQHF.

This chain links TRBV18 with TRBJ2-6; TRBD1 matches at 7 bases. V gave up 3 bases and J gave up 13 bases; unmatched junction bases: 9. This CDR3 spans 14 amino acids. Germline V gene sequence: CDR1 KGHSH, CDR2 LQKENI. In nucleotides, the CDR3 is TGTGCCAGCTCACCTCCGACAGGGACGAATGTCCTGACTTTC. Translated, it gives CASSPPTGTNVLTF.

The CDR3 loop reads CASRTGGAGYGYTF. CDR3 coding DNA: TGTGCCAGCAGAACAGGGGGCGCGGGCTATGGCTACACCTTC. The rearrangement uses TRBV28 and TRBJ1-2, with 9 bases matching TRBD1. Germline CDR1 and CDR2: MDHEN and SYDVKM. V lost 6 bases, J lost 4 bases, and 6 bases stayed unmatched. The CDR3 covers 14 residues.

The chain carries TRBV29-1 and TRBJ2-5; TRBD1 matches at 8 bases. J lost 6 bases, V lost 6 bases, and 9 bases had no gene match. Germline assignment: CDR1 SQVTM and CDR2 ANQGSEA. The CDR3 runs to 13 residues. The CDR3 DNA reads TGCAGCGTCCACCCCGACAGGGGAAAGACCCAGTACTTC. Its protein product is CSVHPDRGKTQYF.

This chain connects TRBV19 to TRBJ1-2; D remains ambiguous. V was trimmed by 8 bases and J by 6 bases, leaving 16 bases between them. This CDR3 spans 13 amino acids. Germline V gene data show CDR1 as LNHDA and CDR2 as SQIVND (reference sequence). The CDR3 spells CASRPGSANGYTF. The DNA of the CDR3 is TGTGCCAGTCGTCCCGGCAGCGCGAATGGCTACACCTTC.

This clone was observed a single time. This chain links TRBV11-2 with TRBJ1-5, with D unresolved. V gave up 1 base and J gave up 0 bases, with 7 bases separating them. Germline V gives CDR1 SGHAT, CDR2 FQNNGV. This CDR3 comprises 15 residues. CDR3 nucleotide sequence: TGTGCCAGCAGCTTAGGCGGGCGTAGCAATCAGCCCCAGCATTTT. This sequence encodes CASSLGGRSNQPQHF.

The J gene is TRBJ1-2, the V gene TRBV7-2, with D perhaps TRBD1 (6 bases). This CDR3 spans 15 amino acids. Germline V gene lookup returns CDR1 SGHTA and CDR2 FQGNSA. The V gene lost 0 bases and the J gene lost 4 bases, with 12 bases spanning the gap. This chain's CDR3 is CASSLAGRGPYGYTF. The CDR3 bases are TGTGCCAGCAGCTTAGCCGGGCGGGGGCCCTATGGCTACACCTTC.

This chain connects TRBV14 to TRBJ2-2; D remains unclear. The germline V gene has CDR1 SGHDN and CDR2 FVKESK. V shed 1 base and J shed 2 bases, with 2 bases lying between them. The CDR3 runs to 13 residues. In DNA form, the CDR3 reads TGTGCCAGCAGCCAAGTTAACACCGGGGAGCTGTTTTTT. Translation gives CASSQVNTGELFF.

This clone has a handful of counts. This may stem from a read error, because a much larger clone lies one nucleotide away. The CDR3 sequence: CASSLGSYEQYF. CDR3 bases: TGTGCCAGCAGCTTAGGGTCCTACGAGCAGTACTTC. The genes are TRBV7-9 and TRBJ2-7; no clear D gene. CDR1 is SEHNR and CDR2 is FQNEAQ in the germline V gene (reference sequence). The germline V and J ends were trimmed by 1 base and 1 base, with 2 bases remaining between them. The CDR3 runs 12 residues.

This chain connects TRBV7-8 to TRBJ2-7; either TRBD1 or TRBD2 may supply D (5 bases each). In germline, CDR1 is SGHVS, CDR2 FQNEAQ. Trimming left V 4 bases short and J 2 bases short, with 6 bases between. The CDR3 loop spans 12 amino acids. The chain's CDR3 is CASSWDAYEQYF. In DNA form, the CDR3 reads TGTGCCAGCAGCTGGGACGCCTACGAGCAGTACTTC.

The chain uses TRBV5-1 and TRBJ1-6, with 7 nucleotides matching TRBD1. Germline V gene sequence: CDR1 SGHRS, CDR2 YFSETQ. V gave up 4 bases and J gave up 5 bases; unmatched junction bases: 6. CDR3 length: 15 amino acids. CDR3 in amino acids: CASSPRTGNNSPLHF. CDR3 bases: TGCGCCAGCAGCCCCCGGACAGGAAATAATTCACCCCTCCACTTT.

The chain links TRBV11-1 to TRBJ1-2; D not certain. The germline V gene encodes CDR1 SGHAT and CDR2 FQDESV (reference sequence). The V end was cut by 5 bases, the J end by 11 bases, with 12 bases between. This CDR3 has 11 residues. The DNA for the CDR3 is TGTGCCAGCAGCCAAGGTTGGCGGTACACCTTC. Translated, it gives CASSQGWRYTF.

The rearrangement uses TRBV6-6 and TRBJ2-7; no clear D. V was trimmed by 3 bases and J by 2 bases, leaving 14 bases between them. Germline loops: CDR1 MNHNY, CDR2 SVGAGI (reference sequence). The CDR3 extends over 15 amino acids. This chain's CDR3 is CASSYESQAAYEQYF. CDR3 nucleotide sequence: TGTGCCAGCAGTTATGAAAGTCAGGCCGCCTACGAGCAGTACTTC.

The V call is TRBV30, the J call TRBJ1-4; 9 nucleotides align to TRBD1. The CDR3 totals 15 residues. Trimming at V came to 3 bases and at J to 2 bases, leaving 4 bases not matched to a gene. Germline assignment: CDR1 GTSNPN and CDR2 SVGIG (reference sequence). The CDR3 loop reads CAWSLDRGTNEKLFF. DNA for the CDR3: TGTGCCTGGAGCCTAGACAGGGGGACTAATGAAAAACTGTTTTTT.